This T cell receptor (beta chain) was sequenced in a study of vaccination effects on CD4 cells after COVID-19. General study findings and limits: Marked clonal contraction of infection- and vaccine-induced clones was seen late after vaccination.

The CDR3 extends over 13 amino acids. V gave up 1 base and J gave up 8 bases; unmatched junction bases: 3. The germline V gene encodes CDR1 SGHNT and CDR2 YENEEA. Regarding this clone: Antigen: not known.

Generated by immunoSEQ multiplex PCR, the TCRdb table keeps only in-frame clones and is missing some. This table has about 73,000 clones, under 85% appearing once. In the ViraFEST assay, antigen-specific CD4+ clonotypes were identified by expansion after peptide-pool stimulation. Scientists isolated CD4+ T cells after an approximately 10-day culture period ended. According to the study, vaccine recipients showed no prior SARS-CoV-2 infection and negative nucleocapsid antibodies. The culture medium for two million PBMC per well included about 10 IU/ml IL-2 and roughly 10 ug/ml peptides. Fresh IL-2-containing medium replaced half the medium on days 3 and 7.

This chain links TRBV11-3 with TRBJ2-5, with 8 bases that match TRBD1. The TCR was taken from a human donor who received a COVID-19 vaccine. The sample in question was CD4+ T cells from PBMCs cultured with HCoV-NL63 spike peptides, obtained before COVID-19 vaccination. The CDR3: CASSLGDRRTQYF. CDR3 nucleotides: TGTGCCAGCAGCTTAGGGGACAGGAGAACCCAGTACTTC.